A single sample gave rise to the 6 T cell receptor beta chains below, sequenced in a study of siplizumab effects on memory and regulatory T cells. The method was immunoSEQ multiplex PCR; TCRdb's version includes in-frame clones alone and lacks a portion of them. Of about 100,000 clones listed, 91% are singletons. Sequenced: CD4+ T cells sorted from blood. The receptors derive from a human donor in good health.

The chain's CDR3 is CASSMGTGGYNEQFF. CDR3 sequence (DNA): TGTGCCAGCTCAATGGGGACAGGGGGCTACAATGAGCAGTTCTTC. The chain combines TRBV18 with TRBJ2-1; 11 bases are a match to TRBD1. Germline CDR1 and CDR2: KGHSH and LQKENI. With 5 bases clipped from V and 3 bases from J, the junction kept 3 bases outside the gene matches. The CDR3 consists of 15 residues.

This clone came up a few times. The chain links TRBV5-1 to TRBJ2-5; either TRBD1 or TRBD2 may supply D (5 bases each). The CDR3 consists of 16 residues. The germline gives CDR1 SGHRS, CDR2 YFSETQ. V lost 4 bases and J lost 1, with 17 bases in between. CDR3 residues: CASSKGQGPTQETQYF. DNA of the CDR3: TGCGCCAGCAGCAAAGGCCAGGGACCGACCCAAGAGACCCAGTACTTC.

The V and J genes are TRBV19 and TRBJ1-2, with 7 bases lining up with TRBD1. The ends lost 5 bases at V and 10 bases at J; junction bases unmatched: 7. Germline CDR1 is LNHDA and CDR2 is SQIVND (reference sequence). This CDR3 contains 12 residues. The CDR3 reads CASSPRGGPYTF. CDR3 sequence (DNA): TGTGCCAGTAGTCCCAGGGGGGGGCCCTACACCTTC.

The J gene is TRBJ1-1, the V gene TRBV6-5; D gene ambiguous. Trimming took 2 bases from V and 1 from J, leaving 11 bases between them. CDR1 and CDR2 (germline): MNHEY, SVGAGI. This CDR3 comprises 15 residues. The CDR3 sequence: CASSYAPQKNTEAFF. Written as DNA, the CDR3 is TGTGCCAGCAGTTACGCACCACAGAAGAACACTGAAGCTTTCTTT.

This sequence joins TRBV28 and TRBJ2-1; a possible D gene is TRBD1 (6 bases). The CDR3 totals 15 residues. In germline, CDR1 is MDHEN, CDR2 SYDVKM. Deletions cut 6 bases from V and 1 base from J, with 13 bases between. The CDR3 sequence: CASRSQGKSYNEQFF. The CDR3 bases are TGTGCCAGCAGGTCACAGGGTAAGTCCTACAATGAGCAGTTCTTC.

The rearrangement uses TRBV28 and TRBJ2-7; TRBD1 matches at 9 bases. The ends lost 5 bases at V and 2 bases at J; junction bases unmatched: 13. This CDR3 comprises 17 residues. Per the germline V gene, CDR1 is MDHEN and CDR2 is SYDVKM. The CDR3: CASSVILGQGYPYEQYF. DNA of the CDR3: TGTGCCAGCAGTGTAATACTGGGACAGGGTTATCCCTACGAGCAGTACTTC.